The 5 T cell receptor beta chains below were found in one sample sequenced in a study of identifying expanded T cells in peripheral blood. TCRdb's table, derived via immunoSEQ multiplex PCR, lists solely in-frame clones and lacks some. The table shows fewer than 60,000 clones, with 70% to 85% occurring only once. Material: blood. The receptors come from a person between 18 and 75 years old in good health.

The V gene is TRBV28, the J gene TRBJ2-7, with D hard to call. This CDR3 region has 13 residues. Germline V CDR1 and CDR2: MDHEN, SYDVKM. Trimming removed 8 bases from V and 2 bases from J, with 13 bases in between. For the CDR3, the DNA is TGTGCCAGCCAAATTAGGCAAACCTACGAGCAGTACTTC. Residues: CASQIRQTYEQYF. Full variable domain (outside the CDR3, taken from reference TRBV28 and TRBJ2-7): DVKVTQSSRYLVKRTGEKVFLECVQDMDHENMFWYRQDPGLGLRLIYFSYDVKMKEKGDIPEGYSVSREKKERFSLILESASTNQTSMYLCASQIRQTYEQYFGPGTRLTVT.

This clone was seen only once. This chain links TRBV7-9 with TRBJ1-2, with 11 nucleotides matching TRBD1. Germline assignment: CDR1 SEHNR and CDR2 FQNEAQ (reference sequence). V shed 7 bases, J shed 5 bases, and the junction held 3 bases outside the gene matches. This CDR3 comprises 13 residues. As DNA, the CDR3 is TGTGCCAGCAACGGACAGGGGGCTTATGGCTACACCTTC. It yields the protein CASNGQGAYGYTF.

The chain has TRBV11-3 and TRBJ1-1; D may be TRBD1 (5 bases). With 3 bases removed from V and 5 bases from J, the gap between germline ends came to 10 bases. Looked up from germline, CDR1 is SGHNT and CDR2 is YENEEA. CDR3 length: 13 residues. In nucleotides, the CDR3 is TGTGCCAGCAGCTTGACATGGGGGACTGAAGCTTTCTTT. Translation gives CASSLTWGTEAFF.

The gene calls are TRBV30 and TRBJ1-2, with D maybe TRBD1 (5 bases). With 5 bases removed from V and 7 bases from J, the gap between germline ends came to 11 bases. The germline V gene has CDR1 GTSNPN and CDR2 SVGIG (reference sequence). The CDR3 extends over 11 amino acids. For the CDR3, the DNA is TGTGCCTGGGGGGGGTTGGCTGGCTACACCTTC. This codes for CAWGGLAGYTF.

The chain combines TRBV19 with TRBJ2-1; 9 bases are a match to TRBD1. CDR1 is LNHDA and CDR2 is SQIVND in the germline V gene (reference sequence). Trimming removed 1 base from V and 7 bases from J; junction bases left unmatched: 8. The CDR3 is made up of 16 amino acids. The CDR3 DNA is TGTGCCAGTAGTATAGGGCAGACAGGGGGATTGAATGAGCAGTTCTTC. This sequence encodes CASSIGQTGGLNEQFF.